The rows below give T cell receptor beta chains drawn from one sample of a study of T cell responses to AZD1222 COVID-19 vaccine. Assay: immunoSEQ multiplex PCR; the TCRdb copy retains only in-frame clones and omits some. Here the sample spans 15,000 to 19,000 clones, around 89% being singletons. The sample here was peripheral blood, taken 28 days after the second AZD1222 dose. The receptors here all came from an adult who received the AZD1222 COVID-19 vaccine. CDR3s include the opening cysteine and the closing phenylalanine or tryptophan. The D gene is left open where the match is weak. Part of the rows lack a size; the others show once, few, many or a class for expanded clones.

clone size: NA
V gene: TRBV7-2
J gene: TRBJ1-1
D gene: NA
CDR3 DNA: TGTGCCAGCAGCTTAGCTTCCCGAACTGAAGCTTTCTTT
CDR3 protein: CASSLASRTEAFF

clone size: NA
V gene: TRBV12-5
J gene: TRBJ2-7
D gene: NA
CDR3 DNA: TGTGCTAGTGGTTTGCCAGGGAACGAGCAGTACTTC
CDR3 protein: CASGLPGNEQYF

clone size: NA
V gene: TRBV7-2
J gene: TRBJ1-5
D gene: NA
CDR3 DNA: TGTGCCAGCAGCCCGGAGGGCAGGGAAATATGGCAGCCCCAGCATTTT
CDR3 protein: CASSPEGREIWQPQHF

clone size: NA
V gene: TRBV3-1/TRBV3-2
J gene: TRBJ2-3
D gene: NA
CDR3 DNA: TGTGCCAGCAGCCAAGAACCGCGCACAGATACGCAGTATTTT
CDR3 protein: CASSQEPRTDTQYF

clone size: NA
V gene: TRBV28
J gene: TRBJ1-5
D gene: NA
CDR3 DNA: TGTGCCAGCAGTTTTCCCCCGGGCAGGCGGGGTAGGCGCAATCAGCCCCAGCATTTT
CDR3 protein: CASSFPPGRRGRRNQPQHF

clone size: few
V gene: TRBV4-1
J gene: TRBJ2-1
D gene: TRBD2
CDR3 DNA: TGCGCCAGCAGCCAGCTAGCGGAGCCCTACAATGAGCAGTTCTTC
CDR3 protein: CASSQLAEPYNEQFF

clone size: few
V gene: TRBV5-1
J gene: TRBJ2-1
D gene: NA
CDR3 DNA: TGCGCCAGCAGCTTGTGGCAGGGGGGCTACAATGAGCAGTTCTTC
CDR3 protein: CASSLWQGGYNEQFF

clone size: few
V gene: TRBV4-3
J gene: TRBJ1-4
D gene: NA
CDR3 DNA: TGCGCCAGCAGCCAAGATATCAGGTCAGGGCTTGGTAATGAAAAACTGTTTTTT
CDR3 protein: CASSQDIRSGLGNEKLFF

clone size: NA
V gene: TRBV19
J gene: TRBJ1-5
D gene: TRBD1
CDR3 DNA: TGTGCCAGTAGTGCTCCCAGGGGGACGTCGAATCAGCCCCAGCATTTT
CDR3 protein: CASSAPRGTSNQPQHF

clone size: NA
V gene: TRBV5-1
J gene: TRBJ1-3
D gene: NA
CDR3 DNA: TGCGCCAGCAGCCGCTCCGGGCTCGACGGAAACACCATATATTTT
CDR3 protein: CASSRSGLDGNTIYF

clone size: NA
V gene: TRBV9
J gene: TRBJ1-1
D gene: NA
CDR3 DNA: TGTGCCAGCAGCGTAGACGAGGATGGCACTGAAGCTTTCTTT
CDR3 protein: CASSVDEDGTEAFF

clone size: NA
V gene: TRBV23-1
J gene: TRBJ2-7
D gene: NA
CDR3 DNA: TGCGCCAGTCTCAAAAGTGGGGCCCCCTCTGAGCAGTACTTC
CDR3 protein: CASLKSGAPSEQYF

clone size: NA
V gene: TRBV10-3
J gene: TRBJ2-7
D gene: TRBD1
CDR3 DNA: TGTGCCAGCGGGACAGGGGCGCGTGAGCAGTACTTC
CDR3 protein: CASGTGAREQYF

clone size: NA
V gene: TRBV11-2
J gene: TRBJ2-5
D gene: NA
CDR3 DNA: TGTGCCAGCAGCTTAGGGGGCCCCCAAGAGACCCAGTACTTC
CDR3 protein: CASSLGGPQETQYF

clone size: NA
V gene: TRBV12-3/TRBV12-4
J gene: TRBJ2-7
D gene: TRBD1
CDR3 DNA: TGTGCCAGCAGTTTAAACAGGGGAAACGAGCAGTACTTC
CDR3 protein: CASSLNRGNEQYF

clone size: NA
V gene: TRBV7-7
J gene: TRBJ2-5
D gene: NA
CDR3 DNA: TGTGCTAGCAGCTTAGGAACAGGAGTCCGGGAGACCCAGTACTTC
CDR3 protein: CASSLGTGVRETQYF

clone size: NA
V gene: TRBV19
J gene: TRBJ1-4
D gene: NA
CDR3 DNA: TGTGCCAGTAGTATACGCCCCGGGACGGGGAATGAAAAACTGTTTTTT
CDR3 protein: CASSIRPGTGNEKLFF

clone size: NA
V gene: TRBV3-1/TRBV3-2
J gene: TRBJ1-1
D gene: NA
CDR3 DNA: TGTGCCAGTCTCTTAAGGGGGGGGAACACTGAAGCTTTCTTT
CDR3 protein: CASLLRGGNTEAFF

clone size: few
V gene: TRBV10-2
J gene: TRBJ2-3
D gene: TRBD1
CDR3 DNA: TGCGCCAGCAGTGAGTCCTCGGACAGGTCCACAGATACGCAGTATTTT
CDR3 protein: CASSESSDRSTDTQYF

clone size: NA
V gene: TRBV5-1
J gene: TRBJ2-7
D gene: NA
CDR3 DNA: TGCGCCAGCAGGCAGGGTCAGTCCTACGAGCAGTACTTC
CDR3 protein: CASRQGQSYEQYF

clone size: NA
V gene: TRBV7-9
J gene: TRBJ1-1
D gene: NA
CDR3 DNA: TGTGCCAGCAGCTTAGGGGGCAGCTCCACTGAAGCTTTCTTT
CDR3 protein: CASSLGGSSTEAFF

clone size: NA
V gene: TRBV28
J gene: TRBJ1-2
D gene: TRBD1
CDR3 DNA: TGTGCCAGCAGTCCCGGGACAGGGGACTATGGCTACACCTTC
CDR3 protein: CASSPGTGDYGYTF

clone size: NA
V gene: TRBV7-9
J gene: TRBJ1-4
D gene: NA
CDR3 DNA: TGTGCCAGCCAGCAGGTTAATGAAAAACTGTTTTTT
CDR3 protein: CASQQVNEKLFF

clone size: NA
V gene: TRBV28
J gene: TRBJ1-6
D gene: TRBD1
CDR3 DNA: TGTGCCAGCAGTTTAACTCGGGACAGGATGAAACCCCTCCACTTT
CDR3 protein: CASSLTRDRMKPLHF

clone size: NA
V gene: TRBV5-4
J gene: TRBJ2-1
D gene: TRBD1
CDR3 DNA: TGTGCCAGCAGCCGGACAGGGGCGACCTACAATGAGCAGTTCTTC
CDR3 protein: CASSRTGATYNEQFF

clone size: NA
V gene: TRBV7-9
J gene: TRBJ1-2
D gene: NA
CDR3 DNA: TGTGCCAGCAGTTTCGACAGCCCGGACACCTATGGCTACACCTTC
CDR3 protein: CASSFDSPDTYGYTF

clone size: NA
V gene: TRBV7-9
J gene: TRBJ1-4
D gene: NA
CDR3 DNA: TGTGCCATCCAGCGACAGTCCTCAACTAATGAAAAACTGTTTTTT
CDR3 protein: CAIQRQSSTNEKLFF

clone size: NA
V gene: TRBV19
J gene: TRBJ1-5
D gene: TRBD1
CDR3 DNA: TGTGCCAGTAGTACTCTAGGACAGGACCCCAATCAGCCCCAGCATTTT
CDR3 protein: CASSTLGQDPNQPQHF

clone size: NA
V gene: TRBV7-2
J gene: TRBJ1-1
D gene: NA
CDR3 DNA: TGTGCCAGCAGCTTAGGGCGGAACACTGAAGCTTTCTTT
CDR3 protein: CASSLGRNTEAFF

clone size: NA
V gene: TRBV12-5
J gene: TRBJ2-2
D gene: NA
CDR3 DNA: TGTGCTAGTGCCCTGGAGGGAGTGAACACCGGGGAGCTGTTTTTT
CDR3 protein: CASALEGVNTGELFF

clone size: once
V gene: TRBV18
J gene: TRBJ1-5
D gene: TRBD1
CDR3 DNA: TGTGCCAGCTCACTAACAGGGGCGGGCAATCAGCCCCAGCATTTT
CDR3 protein: CASSLTGAGNQPQHF

clone size: NA
V gene: TRBV9
J gene: TRBJ2-3
D gene: TRBD2
CDR3 DNA: TGTGCCAGCAGCTGGAGCGGGAGACGGGAGACAGATACGCAGTATTTT
CDR3 protein: CASSWSGRRETDTQYF

clone size: NA
V gene: TRBV5-1
J gene: TRBJ2-1
D gene: TRBD2
CDR3 DNA: TGCGCCAGCAGCCCAGAAGTTGCGCGGGGGGGCCGGAGTGAGCAGTTCTTC
CDR3 protein: CASSPEVARGGRSEQFF

clone size: NA
V gene: TRBV28
J gene: TRBJ2-7
D gene: TRBD1
CDR3 DNA: TGTGCCAGCAGATTCCCGACAGGGACCTCGGAGCAGTACTTC
CDR3 protein: CASRFPTGTSEQYF

clone size: NA
V gene: TRBV2
J gene: TRBJ1-2
D gene: TRBD1
CDR3 DNA: TGTGCCAGCAGGGACAGGGGGCGCGGAGGTGTTGGCTACACCTTC
CDR3 protein: CASRDRGRGGVGYTF

clone size: NA
V gene: TRBV5-1
J gene: TRBJ2-3
D gene: NA
CDR3 DNA: TGCGCCAGCAAACAGGGCGGGAGCACAGATACGCAGTATTTT
CDR3 protein: CASKQGGSTDTQYF

clone size: few
V gene: TRBV13
J gene: TRBJ1-4
D gene: NA
CDR3 DNA: TGTGCCAGCAGCTTAGGGACAGGACCCCTTACTAATGAAAAACTGTTTTTT
CDR3 protein: CASSLGTGPLTNEKLFF

clone size: NA
V gene: TRBV27
J gene: TRBJ1-5
D gene: NA
CDR3 DNA: TGTGCCAGCGCTCCAGACGGTACCACCAGCAATCAGCCCCAGCATTTT
CDR3 protein: CASAPDGTTSNQPQHF

clone size: NA
V gene: TRBV27
J gene: TRBJ2-1
D gene: NA
CDR3 DNA: TGTGCCAGCAGTTTCTATGGCTCCTACAATGAGCAGTTCTTC
CDR3 protein: CASSFYGSYNEQFF

clone size: NA
V gene: TRBV28
J gene: TRBJ1-3
D gene: NA
CDR3 DNA: TGTGCCAGCAGTTTAGGCGGGAGCTCTGGAAACACCATATATTTT
CDR3 protein: CASSLGGSSGNTIYF

clone size: NA
V gene: TRBV13
J gene: TRBJ1-1
D gene: NA
CDR3 DNA: TGTGCCAGCAGCTTTGGCAGGACAGAAGCTTTCTTT
CDR3 protein: CASSFGRTEAFF

clone size: NA
V gene: TRBV29-1
J gene: TRBJ2-5
D gene: TRBD1
CDR3 DNA: TGCAGCGTTGAAGATCCACAGGGGGCCCCAGAGACCCAGTACTTC
CDR3 protein: CSVEDPQGAPETQYF

clone size: NA
V gene: TRBV5-8
J gene: TRBJ2-6
D gene: NA
CDR3 DNA: TGTGCCAGCAGCTTGAGAGTTGGGGCCAACGTCCTGACTTTC
CDR3 protein: CASSLRVGANVLTF

clone size: NA
V gene: TRBV12-3/TRBV12-4
J gene: TRBJ1-1
D gene: NA
CDR3 DNA: TGTGCCAGCAAGGCCCGCACTGAAGCTTTCTTT
CDR3 protein: CASKARTEAFF

clone size: once
V gene: TRBV5-1
J gene: TRBJ1-5
D gene: NA
CDR3 DNA: TGCGCCAGCAGCTTCGGGGCCAATCAGCCCCAGCATTTT
CDR3 protein: CASSFGANQPQHF